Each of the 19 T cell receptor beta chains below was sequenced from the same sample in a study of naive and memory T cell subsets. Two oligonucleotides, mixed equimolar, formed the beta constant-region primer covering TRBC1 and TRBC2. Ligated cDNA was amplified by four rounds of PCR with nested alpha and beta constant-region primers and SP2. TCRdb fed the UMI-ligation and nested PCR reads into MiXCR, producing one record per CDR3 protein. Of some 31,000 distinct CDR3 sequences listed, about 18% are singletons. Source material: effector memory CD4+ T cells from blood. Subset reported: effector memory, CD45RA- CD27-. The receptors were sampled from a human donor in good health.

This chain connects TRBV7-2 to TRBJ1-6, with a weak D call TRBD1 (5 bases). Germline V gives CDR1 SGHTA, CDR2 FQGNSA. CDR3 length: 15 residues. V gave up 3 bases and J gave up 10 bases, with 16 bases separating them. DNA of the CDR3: TGTGCCAGCAGCTTTGATTGGAGGGGCGGCTCACCCCTCCACTTT. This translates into CASSFDWRGGSPLHF.

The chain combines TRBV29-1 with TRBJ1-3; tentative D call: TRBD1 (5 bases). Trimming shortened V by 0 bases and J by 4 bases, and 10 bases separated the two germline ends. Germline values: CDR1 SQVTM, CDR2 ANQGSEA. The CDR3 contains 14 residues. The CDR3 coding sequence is TGCAGCGTTGAAGACCAACGGACAGGAAACACCATATATTTT. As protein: CSVEDQRTGNTIYF.

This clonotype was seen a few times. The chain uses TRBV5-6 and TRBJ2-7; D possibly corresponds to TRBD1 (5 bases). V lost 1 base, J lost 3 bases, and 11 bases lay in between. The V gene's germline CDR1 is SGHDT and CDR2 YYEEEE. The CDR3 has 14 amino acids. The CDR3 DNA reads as TGTGCCAGCAGCTTGTCAGGGCCCCTCTACGAGCAGTACTTC. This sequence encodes CASSLSGPLYEQYF.

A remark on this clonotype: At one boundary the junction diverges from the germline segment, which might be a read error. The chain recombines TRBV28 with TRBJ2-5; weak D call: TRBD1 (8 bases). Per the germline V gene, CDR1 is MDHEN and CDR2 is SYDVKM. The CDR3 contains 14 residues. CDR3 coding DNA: TGTACCAGCAGTCCTACAGGGGGAGGGGAGACCCAGTACTTC. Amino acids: CTSSPTGGGETQYF.

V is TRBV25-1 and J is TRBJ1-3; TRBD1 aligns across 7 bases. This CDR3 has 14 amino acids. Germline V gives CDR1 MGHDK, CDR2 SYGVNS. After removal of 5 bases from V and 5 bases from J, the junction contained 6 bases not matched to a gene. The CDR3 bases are TGTGCCAGCAGTACCGGGACAGAAAGAAACACCATATATTTT. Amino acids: CASSTGTERNTIYF.

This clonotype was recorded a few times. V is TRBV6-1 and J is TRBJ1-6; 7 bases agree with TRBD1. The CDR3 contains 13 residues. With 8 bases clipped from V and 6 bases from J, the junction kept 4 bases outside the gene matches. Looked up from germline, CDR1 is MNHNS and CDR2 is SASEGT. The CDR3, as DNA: TGTGCCAGCCGCAACAGGGGTAATTCACCCCTCCACTTT. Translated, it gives CASRNRGNSPLHF.

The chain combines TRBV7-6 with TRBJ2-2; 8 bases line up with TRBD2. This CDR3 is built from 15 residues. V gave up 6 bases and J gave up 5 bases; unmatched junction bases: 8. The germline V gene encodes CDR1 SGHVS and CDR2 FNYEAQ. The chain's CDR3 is CASSRSGTSTGELFF. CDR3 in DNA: TGTGCCAGCAGTCGTAGCGGGACGAGTACCGGGGAGCTGTTTTTT.

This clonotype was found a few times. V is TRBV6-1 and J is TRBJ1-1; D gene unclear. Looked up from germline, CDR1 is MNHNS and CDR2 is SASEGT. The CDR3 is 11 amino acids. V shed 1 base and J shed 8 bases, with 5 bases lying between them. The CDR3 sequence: CASSEVSEAFF. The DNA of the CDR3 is TGTGCCAGCAGTGAAGTTAGCGAAGCTTTCTTT.

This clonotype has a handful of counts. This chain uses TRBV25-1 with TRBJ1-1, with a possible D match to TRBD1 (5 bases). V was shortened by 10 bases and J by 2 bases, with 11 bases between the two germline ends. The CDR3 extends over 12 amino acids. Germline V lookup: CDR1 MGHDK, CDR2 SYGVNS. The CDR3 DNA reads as TGTGCCACCAAAACAGGAAACACTGAAGCTTTCTTT. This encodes CATKTGNTEAFF.

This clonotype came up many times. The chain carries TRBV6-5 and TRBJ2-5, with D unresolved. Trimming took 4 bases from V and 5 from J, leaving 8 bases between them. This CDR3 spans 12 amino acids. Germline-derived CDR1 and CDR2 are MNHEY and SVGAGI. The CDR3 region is CASSSSSETQYF. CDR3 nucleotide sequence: TGTGCCAGCAGTTCCTCGTCGGAGACCCAGTACTTC.

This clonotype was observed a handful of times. The CDR3, as DNA: TGTGCCAGCAGCTTGAGGCAGTTCACCGGGGAGCTGTTTTTT. Translated, it gives CASSLRQFTGELFF. The gene calls are TRBV11-2 and TRBJ2-2; D is unclear. Trimming shortened V by 3 bases and J by 4 bases, and 9 bases separated the two germline ends. From germline, CDR1 is SGHAT and CDR2 FQNNGV. The CDR3 consists of 14 residues.

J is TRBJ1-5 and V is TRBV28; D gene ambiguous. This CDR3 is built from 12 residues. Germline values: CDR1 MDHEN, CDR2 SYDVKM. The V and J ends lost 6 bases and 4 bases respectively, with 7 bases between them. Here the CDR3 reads CASSRINQPQHF. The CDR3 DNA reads TGTGCCAGCAGCAGAATTAATCAGCCCCAGCATTTT.

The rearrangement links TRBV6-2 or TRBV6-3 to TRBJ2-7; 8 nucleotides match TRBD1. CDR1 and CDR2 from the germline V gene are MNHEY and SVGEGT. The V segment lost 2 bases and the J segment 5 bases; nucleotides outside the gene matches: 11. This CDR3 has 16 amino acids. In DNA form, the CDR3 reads TGTGCCAGCAGTTACCTCGCAGGGGGCAAGTGGAACGAGCAGTACTTC. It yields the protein CASSYLAGGKWNEQYF.

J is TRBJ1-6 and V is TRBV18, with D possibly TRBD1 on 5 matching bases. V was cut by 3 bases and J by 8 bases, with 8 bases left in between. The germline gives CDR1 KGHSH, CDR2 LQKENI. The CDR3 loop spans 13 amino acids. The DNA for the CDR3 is TGTGCCAGCTCACCTCTAGGGGATTCACCCCTCCACTTT. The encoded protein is CASSPLGDSPLHF.

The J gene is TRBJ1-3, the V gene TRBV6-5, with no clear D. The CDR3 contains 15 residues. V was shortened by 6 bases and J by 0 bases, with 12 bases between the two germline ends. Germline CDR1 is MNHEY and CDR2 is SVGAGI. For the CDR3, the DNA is TGTGCCAGCAGGCCTACAGCTACCTCTGGAAACACCATATATTTT. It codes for CASRPTATSGNTIYF.

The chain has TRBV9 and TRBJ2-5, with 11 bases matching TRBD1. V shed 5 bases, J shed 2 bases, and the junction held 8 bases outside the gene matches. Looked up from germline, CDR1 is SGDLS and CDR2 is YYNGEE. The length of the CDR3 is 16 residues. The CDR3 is CASSGRGQGEQETQYF. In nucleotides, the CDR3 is TGTGCCAGCAGTGGACGGGGACAGGGGGAACAAGAGACCCAGTACTTC.

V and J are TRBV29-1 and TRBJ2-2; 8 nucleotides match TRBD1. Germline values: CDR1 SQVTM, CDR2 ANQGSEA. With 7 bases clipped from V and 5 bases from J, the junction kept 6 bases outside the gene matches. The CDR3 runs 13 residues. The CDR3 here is CSGSTGGTGELFF. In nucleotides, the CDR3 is TGCAGCGGATCAACAGGGGGTACCGGGGAGCTGTTTTTT.

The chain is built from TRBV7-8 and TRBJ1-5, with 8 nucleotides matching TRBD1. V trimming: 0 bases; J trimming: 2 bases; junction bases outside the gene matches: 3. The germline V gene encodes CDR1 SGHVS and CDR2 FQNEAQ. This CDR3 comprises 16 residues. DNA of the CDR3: TGTGCCAGCAGCTTAGCCCAGGGGGCAGGCAATCAGCCCCAGCATTTT. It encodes CASSLAQGAGNQPQHF. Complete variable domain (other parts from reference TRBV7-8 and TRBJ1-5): GAGVSQSPRYKVAKRGQDVALRCDPISGHVSLFWYQQALGQGPEFLTYFQNEAQLDKSGLPSDRFFAERPEGSVSTLKIQRTQQEDSAVYLCASSLAQGAGNQPQHFGDGTRLSIL.

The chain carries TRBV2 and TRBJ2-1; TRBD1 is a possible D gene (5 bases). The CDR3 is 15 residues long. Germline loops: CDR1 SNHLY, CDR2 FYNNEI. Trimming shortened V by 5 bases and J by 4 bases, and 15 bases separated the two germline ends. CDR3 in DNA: TGTGCCAGCAGTCGGACGACAGTCTTATACAATGAGCAGTTCTTC. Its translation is CASSRTTVLYNEQFF. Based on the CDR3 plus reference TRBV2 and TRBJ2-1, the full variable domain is EPEVTQTPSHQVTQMGQEVILRCVPISNHLYFYWYRQILGQKVEFLVSFYNNEISEKSEIFDDQFSVERPDGSNFTLKIRSTKLEDSAMYFCASSRTTVLYNEQFFGPGTRLTVL.